The 24 T cell receptor beta chains below come from one sample, sequenced in a study of blood T cell repertoires in COVID-19. Clones were sequenced by immunoSEQ multiplex PCR, and TCRdb holds only the in-frame ones, with some missing. Counted here are about 170,000 clones, 83% occurring once; the ten biggest clones make up roughly 2%. Sequenced input: peripheral blood. These receptors originate from a woman over 75 with acute or convalescent COVID-19.

The chain is built from TRBV9 and TRBJ1-4, with 7 bases aligning to TRBD1. V lost 4 bases and J lost 4; bases outside the gene matches: 7. Looked up from germline, CDR1 is SGDLS and CDR2 is YYNGEE. This CDR3 region has 15 residues. CDR3 nucleotides: TGTGCCAGCAGCATTCGACAGGGCTTTAATGAAAAACTGTTTTTT. It is translated as CASSIRQGFNEKLFF.

The rearrangement links TRBV5-8 to TRBJ1-1; D remains ambiguous. CDR3 length: 14 residues. Trimming took off 4 bases at V and 3 bases at J, with 13 bases between the two ends. The germline gives CDR1 SGHTS, CDR2 YDEGEE. DNA of the CDR3: TGTGCCAGCAGCCCGGATCAAGACTACACTGAAGCTTTCTTT. Translation gives CASSPDQDYTEAFF.

The rearrangement links TRBV7-2 to TRBJ1-6; 7 bases line up with TRBD1. Germline values: CDR1 SGHTA, CDR2 FQGNSA. With V trimmed by 2 bases and J by 7 bases, 5 bases remained unmatched. The CDR3 is made up of 15 amino acids. The DNA for the CDR3 is TGTGCCAGCAGCTTACATGGACAGGACAATTCACCCCTCCACTTT. This gives the protein CASSLHGQDNSPLHF. Full variable domain (rest looked up from reference TRBV7-2 and TRBJ1-6): GAGVSQSPSNKVTEKGKDVELRCDPISGHTALYWYRQSLGQGLEFLIYFQGNSAPDKSGLPSDRFSAERTGGSVSTLTIQRTQQEDSAVYLCASSLHGQDNSPLHFGNGTRLTVT.

The chain is built from TRBV5-1 and TRBJ2-3; D ambiguous. CDR3 length: 12 residues. Germline V CDR1 and CDR2: SGHRS, YFSETQ. Trimming pared 4 bases from V and 2 bases from J, leaving 5 bases between. The CDR3 loop reads CASSGLTDTQYF. As DNA, the CDR3 is TGCGCCAGCAGCGGGCTCACAGATACGCAGTATTTT.

This clone has more than one count but fewer than ten. The chain joins TRBV27 to TRBJ1-2, with D maybe TRBD1 (6 bases). The V end lost 6 bases, the J end lost 6 bases, and 14 bases lay between the germline ends. The CDR3 runs 13 residues. Germline V gene lookup returns CDR1 MNHEY and CDR2 SMNVEV (reference sequence). CDR3 amino acids: CASSTRGGHGYTF. CDR3 DNA sequence: TGTGCCAGCAGCACACGAGGGGGTCATGGCTACACCTTC.

The chain combines TRBV5-1 with TRBJ2-2, with TRBD2 matching over 7 bases. The germline CDR1 and CDR2 sequences are SGHRS and YFSETQ. This CDR3 is 15 amino acids long. The junction had 5 bases not matched to a gene; V was cut back by 4 bases and J by 2 bases. The DNA of the CDR3 is TGCGCCAGCAGCCCCACTAGCGTAAACACCGGGGAGCTGTTTTTT. Translating it yields CASSPTSVNTGELFF.

This clone has only one observation. The chain is built from TRBV6-6 and TRBJ1-5, with D perhaps TRBD1 (5 bases). The CDR3 is 16 amino acids. V was cut by 0 bases and J by 3 bases, with 12 bases left in between. In germline, CDR1 is MNHNY, CDR2 SVGAGI (reference sequence). The CDR3 sequence: CASSYSMGQVNQPQHF. The CDR3 nucleotides read TGTGCCAGCAGTTACTCGATGGGGCAGGTCAATCAGCCCCAGCATTTT.

The CDR3, as DNA: TGTGCCAGCAGCTTGCTTCGGACAGGTTGGAACACCATATATTTT. Encoded protein: CASSLLRTGWNTIYF. This chain joins TRBV11-2 and TRBJ1-3, with 7 bases identical to TRBD1. The V gene end was trimmed by 3 bases and the J gene end by 7 bases; junction bases not matched to a gene: 9. This CDR3 has 15 residues. Germline CDR1 reads SGHAT; CDR2 reads FQNNGV.

This chain links TRBV14 with TRBJ1-1; 10 positions match TRBD1. Unmatched junction bases numbered 6, after V lost 3 bases and J lost 5 bases. Germline V gives CDR1 SGHDN, CDR2 FVKESK. There are 15 residues in the CDR3. The CDR3 bases are TGTGCCAGCAGCCACAGGACAGGGGGTGGTACTGAAGCTTTCTTT. Amino acid sequence: CASSHRTGGGTEAFF. Variable domain in full (rest from reference TRBV14 and TRBJ1-1): EAGVTQFPSHSVIEKGQTVTLRCDPISGHDNLYWYRRVMGKEIKFLLHFVKESKQDESGMPNNRFLAERTGGTYSTLKVQPAELEDSGVYFCASSHRTGGGTEAFFGQGTRLTVV.

The chain has TRBV11-2 and TRBJ2-5, with 11 nucleotides matching TRBD2. V lost 5 bases to trimming and J lost 5 bases; unmatched junction nucleotides: 10. The CDR3 sequence is 16 residues long. In germline, CDR1 is SGHAT, CDR2 FQNNGV. CDR3 bases: TGTGCCAGCAGCATCTTTAGCGGGGGGGCCTCGGAGACCCAGTACTTC. This gives the protein CASSIFSGGASETQYF.

The rearrangement links TRBV5-1 to TRBJ2-3; possibly TRBD2 for D (6 bases). Per germline, CDR1 SGHRS and CDR2 YFSETQ. V lost 0 bases, J lost 5 bases, and 22 bases lay in between. This CDR3 contains 18 residues. CDR3 loop: CASSLAPRGPPPQDTQYF. The CDR3 DNA is TGCGCCAGCAGCTTGGCCCCGCGGGGCCCACCACCCCAAGATACGCAGTATTTT.

The CDR3 loop is CASSSGAANYGYTF. The CDR3, as DNA: TGTGCCAGCAGCTCAGGGGCTGCTAACTATGGCTACACCTTC. V gene TRBV5-6 combines with J gene TRBJ1-2; tentatively, D is TRBD1 (6 bases). Germline CDR1 reads SGHDT; CDR2 reads YYEEEE. Trimming pared 3 bases from V and 0 bases from J, leaving 9 bases between. The CDR3 is 14 residues long.

The chain uses TRBV3-1 (or the pseudogene TRBV3-2) and TRBJ1-4; possibly TRBD1 for D (5 bases). V was trimmed by 0 bases and J by 6 bases, leaving 17 bases between them. Germline V lookup: CDR1 LGHDT, CDR2 YNNKEL (reference sequence). The CDR3 is 17 residues long. CDR3 DNA sequence: TGTGCCAGCAGCCAAGAGCAGAGCGGGGGAGGATATGAAAAACTGTTTTTT. Translated, it gives CASSQEQSGGGYEKLFF.

The rearrangement joins TRBV5-1 to TRBJ1-3; D possibly corresponds to TRBD1 (5 bases). The V gene's germline CDR1 is SGHRS and CDR2 YFSETQ. The V and J ends lost 2 bases and 0 bases respectively, with 6 bases between them. This CDR3 has 14 residues. This chain's CDR3 is CASSFDSSGNTIYF. The CDR3, as DNA: TGCGCCAGCAGCTTCGACAGCTCTGGAAACACCATATATTTT.

The chain employs TRBV18 and TRBJ2-7, with TRBD1 as a possible D gene (6 bases). Trimming removed 4 bases at V and 2 bases at J, with 12 bases between. The germline V gene has CDR1 KGHSH and CDR2 LQKENI. CDR3 length equals 14 residues. CDR3 sequence reads: CASSLGQAPYEQYF. In nucleotides, the CDR3 is TGTGCCAGCTCACTGGGACAAGCCCCCTACGAGCAGTACTTC.

The chain is built from TRBV19 and TRBJ2-1; D may be TRBD2 (6 bases). CDR1 is LNHDA, CDR2 SQIVND, per germline (reference sequence). The V gene lost 3 bases and the J gene lost 7 bases, with 13 bases spanning the gap. The CDR3 extends over 14 amino acids. The CDR3 here is CASSMYRGYNEQFF. The CDR3 DNA follows: TGTGCCAGTAGTATGTACCGGGGGTATAATGAGCAGTTCTTC.

This clone appeared a single time. The chain's CDR3 is CASSVVDSDNEQFF. CDR3 in DNA: TGTGCCAGCAGCGTAGTTGATAGTGACAATGAGCAGTTCTTC. The chain recombines TRBV9 with TRBJ2-1; unclear D gene. Germline CDR1 and CDR2: SGDLS and YYNGEE. The CDR3 runs 14 residues. Trimming cost V 0 bases and J 5 bases, with 9 bases left between them.

This clone was seen only once. J is TRBJ1-4 and V is TRBV4-1, with 7 bases matching TRBD1. Germline assignment: CDR1 MGHRA and CDR2 YSYEKL. The V gene end was trimmed by 2 bases and the J gene end by 7 bases; junction bases not matched to a gene: 7. The CDR3 has 15 residues. CDR3 sequence (DNA): TGCGCCAGCAGCCAACCCGACAGGGTTAGTGAAAAACTGTTTTTT. Translation: CASSQPDRVSEKLFF.

The chain recombines TRBV19 with TRBJ1-5; no clear D gene. The CDR3 loop spans 13 amino acids. The germline gives CDR1 LNHDA, CDR2 SQIVND (reference sequence). With 7 bases removed from V and 2 bases from J, the gap between germline ends came to 9 bases. The chain's CDR3 is CASTIAGNQPQHF. CDR3 bases: TGTGCCAGTACCATAGCGGGCAATCAGCCCCAGCATTTT.

The J gene is TRBJ1-2, the V gene TRBV3-1 (or the pseudogene TRBV3-2); weak D call: TRBD1 (5 bases). There are 13 residues in the CDR3. Trimming took 2 bases from V and 4 from J, leaving 8 bases between them. Germline loops: CDR1 LGHDT, CDR2 YNNKEL (reference sequence). The CDR3 bases are TGTGCCAGCAGCCAAATAGGGGCCTATGGCTACACCTTC. Encoded protein: CASSQIGAYGYTF.

This clone was detected ten times or more. The chain links TRBV25-1 to TRBJ2-5; D is perhaps TRBD2 (5 bases). V lost 3 bases, J lost 4 bases, and 24 bases lay in between. The CDR3 runs 18 residues. The germline V gene encodes CDR1 MGHDK and CDR2 SYGVNS. CDR3 sequence reads: CASSDGKMNGGSRETQYF. Written as DNA, the CDR3 is TGTGCCAGCAGTGATGGGAAAATGAACGGAGGCAGTAGAGAGACCCAGTACTTC.

The gene calls are TRBV27 and TRBJ1-2; 10 positions match TRBD1. CDR1 is MNHEY and CDR2 is SMNVEV in the germline V gene (reference sequence). The CDR3 has 14 amino acids. V gave up 4 bases and J gave up 4 bases; unmatched junction bases: 3. CDR3 amino acids: CASSSRDRGYGYTF. DNA of the CDR3: TGTGCCAGCAGTTCCCGGGACAGGGGCTATGGCTACACCTTC.

The chain couples TRBV7-5 to TRBJ2-1; the D call in the table, TRBD2, was not verified against the DNA. TRBV7-5 has pseudogene status. This CDR3 has 18 residues. The chain's CDR3 is CARSLIAGGLVVGNEQFF. The CDR3 DNA sequence: TGTGCCAGAAGCCTTATAGCGGGAGGGCTTGTAGTTGGAAATGAGCAGTTCTTC.

The rearrangement joins TRBV15 to TRBJ1-1, with 7 positions matching TRBD1. CDR3 size: 15 residues. Germline V lookup: CDR1 LNHNV, CDR2 YYDKDF (reference sequence). Trimming removed 5 bases from V and 1 base from J; junction bases left unmatched: 7. CDR3 bases: TGTGCCACCAGCCTCAGACAGGGATCGAACACTGAAGCTTTCTTT. It codes for CATSLRQGSNTEAFF.